A selection of T cell receptor beta chains follows, all from one sample in a study of T cell responses to AZD1222 COVID-19 vaccine. Clones were read by immunoSEQ multiplex PCR, and TCRdb kept only the in-frame ones, dropping some. The sample lists approximately 35,000 clones, 86% occurring once. The specimen comprised peripheral blood, sampled 28 days after the second AZD1222 dose. The receptor source for this set is an adult who received the AZD1222 COVID-19 vaccine. Each CDR3 is given with its conserved first and last residue. Fields, in order: J gene, V gene, CDR3 protein.

TRBJ2-5 | TRBV11-2 | CASSFNSRGASETQYF
TRBJ1-3 | TRBV24-1 | CATSDDSGGLGGNTIYF
TRBJ1-1 | TRBV4-1 | CASSQRDLSEAFF
TRBJ1-1 | TRBV7-9 | CASSVDLNTEAFF
TRBJ2-1 | TRBV3-1/TRBV3-2 | CASSTHPSGSAEQFF
TRBJ2-3 | TRBV12-3/TRBV12-4 | CASSAQATDTQYF
TRBJ2-2 | TRBV5-6 | CASSSTRDQTNTGELFF
TRBJ2-5 | TRBV7-9 | CASSLAAVLETQYF
TRBJ2-3 | TRBV7-9 | CASSQPGLAGGTDTQYF
TRBJ1-2 | TRBV6-5 | CASSYSDRPNGYTF
TRBJ1-1 | TRBV3-1/TRBV3-2 | CASSQWTGTEAFF
TRBJ2-3 | TRBV7-2 | CASSLGGGVTDTQYF
TRBJ1-1 | TRBV5-5 | CASSLGQKNTEAFF
TRBJ2-5 | TRBV7-2 | CASSLRFGDRRETQYF
TRBJ2-7 | TRBV7-2 | CASSPSASGGPEYF
TRBJ1-2 | TRBV3-1/TRBV3-2 | CASSQDRQGSSYGYTF
TRBJ2-5 | TRBV5-6 | CASSLAQLGETQYF
TRBJ1-3 | TRBV19 | CASLALSSGNTIYF
TRBJ1-1 | TRBV12-3/TRBV12-4 | CASSLHANTEAFF
TRBJ1-5 | TRBV28 | CASISYTNQPQHF
TRBJ1-1 | TRBV28 | CASSPGQGYGWNTEAFF
TRBJ1-1 | TRBV7-2 | CASSLEPLGTEAFF
TRBJ2-2 | TRBV9 | CASSVVGRSNTGELFF
TRBJ1-1 | TRBV21-1 | CASSKAGQGRANTEAFF
TRBJ1-3 | TRBV19 | CASSIDLVRGHGNTIYF
TRBJ1-1 | TRBV30 | CAWSVGRGVEGEAFF
TRBJ1-2 | TRBV28 | CASKGSGLYGYTF
TRBJ2-5 | TRBV15 | CATSGNREETQYF
TRBJ2-5 | TRBV6-1 | CASSEAAGVQETQYF
TRBJ2-3 | TRBV5-6 | CASSFVLQGSDTQYF
TRBJ2-5 | TRBV5-1 | CASSTSTSQETQYF
TRBJ1-3 | TRBV6-5 | CASSRDGSGNTIYF